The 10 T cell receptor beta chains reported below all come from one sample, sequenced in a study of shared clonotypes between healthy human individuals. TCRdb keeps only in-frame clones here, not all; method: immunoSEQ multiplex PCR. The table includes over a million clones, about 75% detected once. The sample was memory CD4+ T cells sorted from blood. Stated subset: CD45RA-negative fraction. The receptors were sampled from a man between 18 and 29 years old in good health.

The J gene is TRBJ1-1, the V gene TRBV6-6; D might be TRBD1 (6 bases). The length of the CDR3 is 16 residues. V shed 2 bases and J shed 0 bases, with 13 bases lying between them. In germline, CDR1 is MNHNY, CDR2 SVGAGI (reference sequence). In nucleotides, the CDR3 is TGTGCCAGCAGTTACCCGGGGCAGGGGCTGAACACTGAAGCTTTCTTT. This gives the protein CASSYPGQGLNTEAFF.

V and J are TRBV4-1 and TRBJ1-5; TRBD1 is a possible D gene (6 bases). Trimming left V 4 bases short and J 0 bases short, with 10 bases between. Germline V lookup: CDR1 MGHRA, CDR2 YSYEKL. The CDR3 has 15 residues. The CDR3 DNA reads TGCGCCAGCAGCCTCGGACAGAATAGCAATCAGCCCCAGCATTTT. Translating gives CASSLGQNSNQPQHF.

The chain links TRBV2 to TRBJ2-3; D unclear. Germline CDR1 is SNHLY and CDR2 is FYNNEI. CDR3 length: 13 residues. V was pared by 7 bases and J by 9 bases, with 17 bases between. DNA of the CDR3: TGTGCCAGCAATACAAGACTGGAAGAAACGCAGTATTTT. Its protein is CASNTRLEETQYF.

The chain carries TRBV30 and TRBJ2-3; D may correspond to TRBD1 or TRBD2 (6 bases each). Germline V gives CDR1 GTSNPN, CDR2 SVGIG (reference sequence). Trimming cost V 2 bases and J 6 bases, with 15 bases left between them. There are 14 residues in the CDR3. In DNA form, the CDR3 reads TGTGCCTGGAGTCTCCCCGGGGGCCGCGATACGCAGTATTTT. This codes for CAWSLPGGRDTQYF.

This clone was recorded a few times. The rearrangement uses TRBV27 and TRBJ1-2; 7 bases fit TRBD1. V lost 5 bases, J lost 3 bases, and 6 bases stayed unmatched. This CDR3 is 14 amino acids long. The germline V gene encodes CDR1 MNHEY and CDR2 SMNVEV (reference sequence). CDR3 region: CASSKNTGDYGYTF. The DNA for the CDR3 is TGTGCCAGCAGTAAAAACACAGGGGACTATGGCTACACCTTC.

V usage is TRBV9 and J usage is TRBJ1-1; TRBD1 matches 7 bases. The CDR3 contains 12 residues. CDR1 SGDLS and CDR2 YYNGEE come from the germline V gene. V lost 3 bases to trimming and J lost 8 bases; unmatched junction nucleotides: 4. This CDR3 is CASSATDREAFF. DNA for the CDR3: TGTGCCAGCAGCGCCACGGACAGGGAAGCTTTCTTT.

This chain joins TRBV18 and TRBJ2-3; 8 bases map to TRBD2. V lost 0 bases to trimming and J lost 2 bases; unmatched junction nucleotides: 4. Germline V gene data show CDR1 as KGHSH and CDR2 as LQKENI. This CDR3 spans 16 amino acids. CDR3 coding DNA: TGTGCCAGCTCACCACCCCGGGGGGGCACCACAGATACGCAGTATTTT. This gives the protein CASSPPRGGTTDTQYF.

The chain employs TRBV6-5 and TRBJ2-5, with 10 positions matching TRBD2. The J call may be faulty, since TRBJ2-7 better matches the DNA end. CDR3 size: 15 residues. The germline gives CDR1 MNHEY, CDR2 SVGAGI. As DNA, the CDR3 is TGTGCCAGCAGTTACGTCCCTAGCGGGAGCAACGAGCAGTACTTC. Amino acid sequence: CASSYVPSGSNEQYF.

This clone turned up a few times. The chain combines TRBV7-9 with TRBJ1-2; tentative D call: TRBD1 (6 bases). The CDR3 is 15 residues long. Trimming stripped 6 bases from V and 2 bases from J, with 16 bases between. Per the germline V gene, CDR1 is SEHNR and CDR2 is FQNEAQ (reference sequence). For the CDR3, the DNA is TGTGCCAGCAGTGATCTTGGGGGGCCCAACTATGGCTACACCTTC. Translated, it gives CASSDLGGPNYGYTF.

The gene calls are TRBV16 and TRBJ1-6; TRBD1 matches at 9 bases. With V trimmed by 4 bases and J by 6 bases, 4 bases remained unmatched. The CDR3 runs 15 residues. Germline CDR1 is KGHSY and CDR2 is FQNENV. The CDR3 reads CASSRGDRANSPLHF. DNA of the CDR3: TGTGCCAGCAGCCGCGGGGACAGGGCTAATTCACCCCTCCACTTT.